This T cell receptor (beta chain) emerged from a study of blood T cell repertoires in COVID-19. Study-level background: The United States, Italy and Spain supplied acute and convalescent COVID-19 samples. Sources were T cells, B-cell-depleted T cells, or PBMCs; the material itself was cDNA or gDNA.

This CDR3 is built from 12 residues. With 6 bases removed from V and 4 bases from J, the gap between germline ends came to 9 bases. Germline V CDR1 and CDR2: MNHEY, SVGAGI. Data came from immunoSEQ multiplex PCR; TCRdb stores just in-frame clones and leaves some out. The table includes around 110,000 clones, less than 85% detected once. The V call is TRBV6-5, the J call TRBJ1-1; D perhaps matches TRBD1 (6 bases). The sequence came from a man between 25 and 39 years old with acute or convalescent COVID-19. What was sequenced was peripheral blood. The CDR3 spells CASRQGSTEAFF. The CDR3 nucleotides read TGTGCCAGCAGACAGGGCTCCACTGAAGCTTTCTTT.